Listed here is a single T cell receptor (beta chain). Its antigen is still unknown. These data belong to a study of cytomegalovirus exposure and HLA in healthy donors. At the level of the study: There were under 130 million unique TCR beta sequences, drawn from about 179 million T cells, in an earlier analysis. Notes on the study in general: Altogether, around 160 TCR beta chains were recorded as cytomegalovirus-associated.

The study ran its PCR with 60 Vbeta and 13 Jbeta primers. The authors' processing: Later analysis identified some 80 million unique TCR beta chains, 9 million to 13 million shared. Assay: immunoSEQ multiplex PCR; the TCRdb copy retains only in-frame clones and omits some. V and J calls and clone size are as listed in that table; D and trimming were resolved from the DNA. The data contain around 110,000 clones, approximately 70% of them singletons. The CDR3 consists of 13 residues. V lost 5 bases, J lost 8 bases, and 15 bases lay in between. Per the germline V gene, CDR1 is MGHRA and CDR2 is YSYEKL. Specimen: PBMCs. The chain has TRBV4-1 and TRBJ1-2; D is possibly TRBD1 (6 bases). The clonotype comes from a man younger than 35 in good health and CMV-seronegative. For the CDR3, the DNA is TGCGCCAGCAGCGGGGATTCAGGGGTCGGCTACACCTTC. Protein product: CASSGDSGVGYTF.